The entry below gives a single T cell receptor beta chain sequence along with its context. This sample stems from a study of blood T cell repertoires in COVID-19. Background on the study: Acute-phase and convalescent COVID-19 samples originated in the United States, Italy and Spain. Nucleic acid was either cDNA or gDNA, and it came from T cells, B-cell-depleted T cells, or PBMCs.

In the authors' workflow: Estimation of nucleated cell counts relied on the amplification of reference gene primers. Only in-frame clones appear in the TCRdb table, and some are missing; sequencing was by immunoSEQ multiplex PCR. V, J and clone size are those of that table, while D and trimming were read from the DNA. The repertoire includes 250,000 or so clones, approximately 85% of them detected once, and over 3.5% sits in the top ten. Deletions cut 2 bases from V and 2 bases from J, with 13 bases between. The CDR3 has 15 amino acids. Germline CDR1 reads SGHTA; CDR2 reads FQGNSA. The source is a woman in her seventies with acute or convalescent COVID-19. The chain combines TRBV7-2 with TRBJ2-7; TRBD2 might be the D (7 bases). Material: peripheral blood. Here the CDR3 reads CASSLFGGRTYEQYF. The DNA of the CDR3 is TGTGCCAGCAGCTTATTCGGGGGGCGAACCTACGAGCAGTACTTC.